A single sample is the source of the 19 T cell receptor beta chains below, sequenced in a study of CD8 T cells in ankylosing spondylitis. TCRdb re-called the 5' RACE reads through MiXCR, storing one row per CDR3 protein. This table holds 350,000 to 400,000 distinct CDR3 sequences, about 20% found once. Sequencing used blood, either unsorted or a sorted T cell fraction (not recorded which). The source is a male donor with ankylosing spondylitis or in good health (not recorded which).

There are a few counts of this clonotype. V is TRBV20-1 and J is TRBJ2-5; 10 nucleotides line up with TRBD1. The CDR3 runs to 14 residues. Losses at the gene ends were 6 bases for V and 5 bases for J; bases not matched to a gene: 9. Germline V CDR1 and CDR2: DFQATT, SNEGSKA (reference sequence). The CDR3 sequence is CSANDRGRRETQYF. CDR3 sequence (DNA): TGCAGTGCAAACGACAGGGGGCGCAGGGAGACCCAGTACTTC.

The genes are TRBV5-6 and TRBJ2-7; 9 bases match TRBD2. CDR1 is SGHDT, CDR2 YYEEEE, per germline. V trimming: 1 base; J trimming: 3 bases; junction bases outside the gene matches: 2. The CDR3 is 14 amino acids. The CDR3 nucleotides are TGTGCCAGCAGCTTGTGGACTAGCGTCTACGAGCAGTACTTC. It is translated as CASSLWTSVYEQYF.

The table lists this clonotype with a few counts. This chain joins TRBV3-1 and TRBJ2-5; 8 positions agree with TRBD1. Unmatched junction bases numbered 8, after V lost 0 bases and J lost 5 bases. Germline-derived CDR1 and CDR2 are LGHDT and YNNKEL (reference sequence). The CDR3 sequence is 16 residues long. CDR3 sequence: CASSQEWTGTGETQYF. DNA for the CDR3: TGTGCCAGCAGCCAAGAATGGACCGGGACAGGCGAGACCCAGTACTTC.

This clonotype was detected a few times. The chain is built from TRBV6-6 and TRBJ1-2, with 9 bases identical to TRBD1. Germline V gene lookup returns CDR1 MNHNY and CDR2 SVGAGI (reference sequence). Germline trimming cut 6 bases from V and 6 bases from J; bases unmatched to any gene: 5. CDR3 length: 13 amino acids. The CDR3 DNA reads TGTGCCAGCAGCCGGACAGGGGTGGATGGCTACACCTTC. Protein sequence: CASSRTGVDGYTF.

V is TRBV20-1 and J is TRBJ2-3, with 8 bases aligning to TRBD2. This CDR3 spans 19 amino acids. Germline V gives CDR1 DFQATT, CDR2 SNEGSKA (reference sequence). V lost 0 bases to trimming and J lost 0 bases; unmatched junction nucleotides: 14. Here the CDR3 DNA reads TGCAGTGCTAGAGATACCAGCGGGGGTGGATTTACTAGCACAGATACGCAGTATTTT. Its translation is CSARDTSGGGFTSTDTQYF.

This clonotype occurred a few times. The chain recombines TRBV4-1 with TRBJ2-3; D not resolved. V lost 4 bases, J lost 2 bases, and 10 bases lay in between. CDR1 is MGHRA and CDR2 is YSYEKL in the germline V gene. The CDR3 contains 14 residues. CDR3 sequence: CASSPGAYTDTQYF. CDR3 in DNA: TGCGCCAGCAGCCCGGGCGCTTACACAGATACGCAGTATTTT.

The genes are TRBV10-2 and TRBJ2-3, with D possibly matching TRBD1 (6 bases). Germline CDR1 is WSHSY and CDR2 is SAAADI. The CDR3 runs to 16 residues. V lost 4 bases, J lost 4 bases, and 18 bases lay in between. For the CDR3, the DNA is TGCGCCAGCAGTGCCCGGAGCAGGGGTCGTCCAGATACGCAGTATTTT. Protein: CASSARSRGRPDTQYF.

This clonotype has at least ten counts. This rearrangement joins TRBV12-3 or TRBV12-4 to TRBJ2-1, with D unclear. V was shortened by 1 base and J by 8 bases, with 9 bases between the two germline ends. This CDR3 has 13 amino acids. As DNA, the CDR3 is TGTGCCAGCAGTTTAGTGTTGGGCTATGAGCAGTTCTTC. This encodes CASSLVLGYEQFF.

This clonotype was seen more than once but under ten times. V usage is TRBV6-4 and J usage is TRBJ2-3; TRBD2 matches 9 bases. CDR1 is MRHNA and CDR2 is SNTAGT in the germline V gene. This CDR3 is built from 15 residues. V shed 2 bases and J 2 bases; nucleotides not matched to a gene: 2. The CDR3: CASSDAGGTTDTQYF. The CDR3 DNA sequence: TGTGCCAGCAGTGACGCGGGGGGGACCACAGATACGCAGTATTTT.

The chain joins TRBV4-2 to TRBJ1-3; D remains unclear. The CDR3 is made up of 16 amino acids. Germline lookup yields CDR1 LGHNA and CDR2 YNFKEQ. V was trimmed by 7 bases and J by 0 bases, leaving 16 bases between them. As DNA, the CDR3 is TGTGCCAGCACCTATTCTCATGGTCTCTCTGGAAACACCATATATTTT. It translates to CASTYSHGLSGNTIYF.

In this sample, this clonotype turned up many times. This chain connects TRBV2 to TRBJ2-5; 9 nucleotides align to TRBD2. With 3 bases clipped from V and 5 bases from J, the junction kept 10 bases outside the gene matches. Germline V gives CDR1 SNHLY, CDR2 FYNNEI. The CDR3 runs to 16 residues. The CDR3 DNA is TGTGCCAGCAGTGAGGTCGGCGGGGGGGCCTTGGAGACCCAGTACTTC. Its protein is CASSEVGGGALETQYF. The entire variable domain, with the rest obtained from reference TRBV2 and TRBJ2-5, is as follows: EPEVTQTPSHQVTQMGQEVILRCVPISNHLYFYWYRQILGQKVEFLVSFYNNEISEKSEIFDDQFSVERPDGSNFTLKIRSTKLEDSAMYFCASSEVGGGALETQYFGPGTRLLVL.

The chain couples TRBV29-1 to TRBJ2-3; D is tentatively TRBD1 or TRBD2 (5 bases each). Germline V gene data show CDR1 as SQVTM and CDR2 as ANQGSEA. This CDR3 comprises 16 residues. Trimming stripped 5 bases from V and 2 bases from J, with 20 bases between. DNA for the CDR3: TGCAGCGTTATGGGGGACGAAAAAGGGAACACAGATACGCAGTATTTT. This sequence encodes CSVMGDEKGNTDTQYF.

The chain combines TRBV9 with TRBJ1-1; D might be TRBD1 (6 bases). V lost 3 bases to trimming and J lost 5 bases, with 20 bases between them. The CDR3 totals 16 residues. CDR1 is SGDLS and CDR2 is YYNGEE in the germline V gene. This chain's CDR3 is CASSETGNPSGTEAFF. The CDR3 nucleotides read TGTGCCAGCAGCGAGACAGGAAACCCCTCCGGGACTGAAGCTTTCTTT.

The CDR3 sequence is CASSYGQGRQVEQYF. DNA of the CDR3: TGTGCCAGCAGCTACGGACAGGGCCGTCAGGTCGAGCAGTACTTC. V usage is TRBV7-9 and J usage is TRBJ2-7, with 8 positions matching TRBD1. The CDR3 has 15 residues. With 4 bases clipped from V and 6 bases from J, the junction kept 11 bases outside the gene matches. The germline gives CDR1 SEHNR, CDR2 FQNEAQ (reference sequence).

This clonotype was seen only a few times. This sequence joins TRBV11-2 and TRBJ2-7; D is ambiguous. There are 14 residues in the CDR3. Trimming took 3 bases from V and 2 from J, leaving 11 bases between them. The germline V gene has CDR1 SGHAT and CDR2 FQNNGV. The CDR3 DNA reads as TGTGCCAGCAGCTTTGACACCGGAGCCTACGAGCAGTACTTC. Translating it yields CASSFDTGAYEQYF. The whole variable domain, remainder taken from reference TRBV11-2 and TRBJ2-7, is EAGVAQSPRYKIIEKRQSVAFWCNPISGHATLYWYQQILGQGPKLLIQFQNNGVVDDSQLPKDRFSAERLKGVDSTLKIQPAKLEDSAVYLCASSFDTGAYEQYFGPGTRLTVT.

This clonotype was picked up many times. V gene TRBV4-1 combines with J gene TRBJ1-1, with unresolved D. V lost 1 base and J 0 bases, leaving 0 bases between the germline ends. From germline, CDR1 is MGHRA and CDR2 YSYEKL. The CDR3 extends over 12 amino acids. CDR3 residues: CASSQVNTEAFF. The CDR3 DNA sequence: TGCGCCAGCAGCCAAGTGAACACTGAAGCTTTCTTT.

This clonotype showed up just a few times. The genes are TRBV6-5 and TRBJ2-7, with D possibly called TRBD1 or TRBD2 (5 bases each). The germline V and J ends were trimmed by 2 bases and 4 bases, with 9 bases remaining between them. The CDR3 is made up of 13 amino acids. Germline assignment: CDR1 MNHEY and CDR2 SVGAGI. The DNA for the CDR3 is TGTGCCAGCAGTTACGCCAGGGAGTACGAGCAGTACTTC. Amino acids: CASSYAREYEQYF.

This clonotype came up a few times. The chain uses TRBV29-1 and TRBJ2-2; tentatively, D is TRBD1 (5 bases). V shed 1 base and J shed 1 base, with 10 bases lying between them. Looked up from germline, CDR1 is SQVTM and CDR2 is ANQGSEA. CDR3 length: 15 amino acids. This CDR3 reads CSVEGAQGNTGELFF. CDR3 nucleotides: TGCAGCGTTGAAGGGGCGCAGGGGAACACCGGGGAGCTGTTTTTT.

The CDR3 nucleotides read TGTGCCAGCAGCTTACTGCAGGGAACTCCCTACGAGCAGTACTTC. It is translated as CASSLLQGTPYEQYF. This rearrangement joins TRBV7-9 to TRBJ2-7, with TRBD1 as a possible D gene (5 bases). Trimming took 2 bases from V and 2 from J, leaving 13 bases between them. This CDR3 is built from 15 residues. Germline assignment: CDR1 SEHNR and CDR2 FQNEAQ (reference sequence).